These 25 T cell receptor beta chains came from one sample sequenced in a study of T-cell reconstitution after alpha-beta-depleted transplantation in children. Unique molecular identifiers were incorporated into the prepared TCRbeta library. TCRdb reprocessed the PCR reads with MiXCR, giving one entry per CDR3 protein. The sample comprises around 440,000 distinct CDR3 sequences, around 16% of which are singletons, and less than 30% rests with the top ten. Sequenced material: PBMCs, mostly from graft donor cells, taken 360 days after TCRalphabeta/CD19-depleted stem cell transplant. Receptors were obtained from a boy younger than two who had a stem cell transplant for Wiskott-Aldrich syndrome, so the T cells may come from the graft donor.

The V and J genes are TRBV10-1 and TRBJ2-3; no firm D call. Per germline, CDR1 WNHNN and CDR2 SYGVQD (reference sequence). The CDR3 loop spans 16 amino acids. The ends were cut back, 4 bases at V and 2 bases at J, with 16 bases in the middle. DNA for the CDR3: TGCGCCAGCAGTGCAGTTGGCACGGCCCTCACAGATACGCAGTATTTT. Protein product: CASSAVGTALTDTQYF.

This clonotype has only a few counts. This chain links TRBV6-1 with TRBJ2-7; 9 positions match TRBD2. Germline values: CDR1 MNHNS, CDR2 SASEGT. Trimming removed 5 bases from V and 0 bases from J; junction bases left unmatched: 11. CDR3 length: 17 amino acids. DNA of the CDR3: TGTGCCAGCAGTCCTTTGGCGGGGGGGCCCAGCTCCTACGAGCAGTACTTC. Its protein product is CASSPLAGGPSSYEQYF.

This chain's CDR3 is CAIMERERSNEQFF. The CDR3 bases are TGTGCCATCATGGAGCGGGAGCGGAGCAATGAGCAGTTCTTC. V is TRBV10-3 and J is TRBJ2-1; 8 bases agree with TRBD2. From germline, CDR1 is ENHRY and CDR2 SYGVKD. The CDR3 runs 14 residues. Trimming took 7 bases from V and 6 from J; bases not matched to a gene: 8.

This clonotype was detected only a few times. The chain joins TRBV12-3 or TRBV12-4 to TRBJ1-4; the D is unclear. The CDR3 sequence is 14 residues long. V was trimmed by 3 bases and J by 7 bases, leaving 12 bases between them. In DNA form, the CDR3 reads TGTGCCAGCAGTTTTTTTGCTCGAGGTGAAAAACTGTTTTTT. It encodes CASSFFARGEKLFF.

This rearrangement joins TRBV21-1 to TRBJ2-7; TRBD1 is taken as the D call from the table, unchecked against the DNA. TRBV21-1 is flagged as a pseudogene. This CDR3 is built from 17 residues. CDR3 bases: TGTGCCAGCAGCGAGGACCGGGACCCCAGGGTCCCCTACGAGCAGTACTTC. Translated: CASSEDRDPRVPYEQYF.

There are many counts of this clonotype. The chain has TRBV7-9 and TRBJ2-1, with D maybe TRBD1 (6 bases). V dropped 4 bases and J dropped 8 bases, with 15 bases sitting between them. Germline-derived CDR1 and CDR2 are SEHNR and FQNEAQ (reference sequence). This CDR3 region has 14 residues. CDR3 sequence reads: CASSSDLWGHEQFF. In DNA form, the CDR3 reads TGTGCCAGCAGCTCAGATCTTTGGGGGCATGAGCAGTTCTTC.

This clonotype came up a few times. This chain uses TRBV29-1 with TRBJ2-5; 7 nucleotides align to TRBD1. The germline V gene encodes CDR1 SQVTM and CDR2 ANQGSEA. Trimming removed 6 bases from V and 2 bases from J; junction bases left unmatched: 6. The CDR3 has 13 residues. The CDR3 coding sequence is TGCAGCGTGGAACCGGGACAGCAAGAGACCCAGTACTTC. Its protein is CSVEPGQQETQYF.

The V gene is TRBV11-2, the J gene TRBJ2-2, with 7 bases that match TRBD1. The CDR3 is 14 amino acids. V lost 7 bases, J lost 6 bases, and 8 bases stayed unmatched. Germline V CDR1 and CDR2: SGHAT, FQNNGV. The CDR3 sequence: CASTFAQGAGELFF. Here the CDR3 DNA reads TGTGCCAGCACCTTCGCGCAGGGGGCCGGGGAGCTGTTTTTT.

As regards this clonotype: A read error is possible here, since a much larger clone lies one base away. The genes are TRBV5-1 and TRBJ2-1; the D call may be TRBD1 or TRBD2 (5 bases each). Germline V gene lookup returns CDR1 SGHRS and CDR2 YFSETQ. The CDR3 contains 13 residues. V was trimmed by 4 bases and J by 9 bases, leaving 14 bases between them. CDR3 amino acids: CASSTGTRSEQFF. Here the CDR3 DNA reads TGCGCCAGCAGCACCGGGACCCGCAGTGAGCAGTTCTTC.

This clonotype was seen more than once but under ten times. The chain combines TRBV3-1 with TRBJ2-3; D gene unclear. Looked up from germline, CDR1 is LGHDT and CDR2 is YNNKEL (reference sequence). The germline V and J ends were trimmed by 2 bases and 7 bases, with 7 bases remaining between them. This CDR3 has 12 amino acids. CDR3 sequence (DNA): TGTGCCAGCAGCCAATCCTCTAATACGCAGTATTTT. This gives the protein CASSQSSNTQYF.

V gene TRBV20-1 combines with J gene TRBJ2-7, with D possibly being TRBD1 or TRBD2 (5 bases each). Germline loops: CDR1 DFQATT, CDR2 SNEGSKA (reference sequence). V was cut by 4 bases and J by 0 bases, with 10 bases left in between. The CDR3 has 13 residues. CDR3 DNA: TGCAGTGCTATTGTAGGGACCTCCTACGAGCAGTACTTC. Translated, it gives CSAIVGTSYEQYF.

This clonotype turned up a few times. The chain has TRBV12-3 or TRBV12-4 and TRBJ2-1, with 7 bases identical to TRBD2. J lost 4 bases, V lost 4 bases, and 4 bases had no gene match. CDR3 length equals 14 residues. CDR3 sequence (DNA): TGTGCCAGCAGTTCACTAGCGCGGTACAATGAGCAGTTCTTC. Translating it yields CASSSLARYNEQFF.

J is TRBJ2-1 and V is TRBV14; tentatively, D is TRBD2 (6 bases). The CDR3 consists of 14 residues. V was pared by 1 base and J by 15 bases, with 19 bases between. Germline V lookup: CDR1 SGHDN, CDR2 FVKESK. CDR3 nucleotides: TGTGCCAGCAGCCAAGTGTCTGATCCGGGAGCACGGTTCTTC. Its translation is CASSQVSDPGARFF.

This clonotype was observed many times. This chain links TRBV5-6 with TRBJ2-3; TRBD2 matches 9 bases. The CDR3 is 15 amino acids. Losses at the gene ends were 2 bases for V and 3 bases for J; bases not matched to a gene: 4. In germline, CDR1 is SGHDT, CDR2 YYEEEE. The CDR3 sequence: CASSLLAGVTDTQYF. The CDR3 DNA is TGTGCCAGCAGCTTATTAGCGGGAGTAACAGATACGCAGTATTTT.

This clonotype has a handful of counts. The chain is built from TRBV15 and TRBJ2-7; perhaps TRBD2 as D (5 bases). The CDR3 spans 17 residues. Germline CDR1 is LNHNV and CDR2 is YYDKDF (reference sequence). V was trimmed by 0 bases and J by 7 bases, leaving 22 bases between them. CDR3: CATSREASPFIVREQYF. In nucleotides, the CDR3 is TGTGCCACCAGCAGAGAGGCTAGCCCCTTCATTGTCCGAGAGCAGTACTTC.

The chain carries TRBV29-1 and TRBJ1-4; D is uncertain. The V gene's germline CDR1 is SQVTM and CDR2 ANQGSEA. This CDR3 is built from 12 residues. CDR3 nucleotide sequence: TGCAGATCCCTACAGACTAATGAAAAACTGTTTTTT. Encoded protein: CRSLQTNEKLFF.

The J gene is TRBJ2-7, the V gene TRBV18; the match to TRBD1 covers 9 bases. Germline-derived CDR1 and CDR2 are KGHSH and LQKENI. This CDR3 contains 14 residues. Trimming took 6 bases from V and 3 from J; bases not matched to a gene: 6. The CDR3, as DNA: TGTGCCAGCTCGGTCTGGACAGGGGACTACGAGCAGTACTTC. This codes for CASSVWTGDYEQYF.

This clonotype was picked up a small number of times. This chain links TRBV4-1 with TRBJ2-2; D is unclear. V lost 1 base and J lost 4, with 16 bases in between. The V gene's germline CDR1 is MGHRA and CDR2 YSYEKL. CDR3 length: 17 residues. This CDR3 reads CASSQGRPLTGTGELFF. CDR3 bases: TGCGCCAGCAGCCAAGGACGGCCCCTCACGGGCACCGGGGAGCTGTTTTTT.

This clonotype was recorded a few times. The J gene is TRBJ2-3, the V gene TRBV29-1; 11 nucleotides line up with TRBD1. CDR1 is SQVTM and CDR2 is ANQGSEA in the germline V gene. This CDR3 has 14 amino acids. V was clipped by 7 bases and J by 4 bases; unmatched bases: 7. The CDR3 here is CSAADRGLADTQYF. The CDR3 DNA follows: TGCAGCGCTGCGGACAGGGGGCTTGCAGATACGCAGTATTTT.

This clonotype came up a few times. J is TRBJ2-7 and V is TRBV7-9; D not certain. Germline CDR1 is SEHNR and CDR2 is FQNEAQ (reference sequence). V gave up 4 bases and J gave up 2 bases, with 15 bases separating them. The CDR3 length is 15 residues. Here the CDR3 DNA reads TGTGCCAGCAGCTCCAGAGGTGGGGAAACCTACGAGCAGTACTTC. It yields the protein CASSSRGGETYEQYF.

This clonotype was seen a handful of times. This chain links TRBV20-1 with TRBJ2-1; unclear D gene. V shed 0 bases and J shed 6 bases, with 15 bases lying between them. In germline, CDR1 is DFQATT, CDR2 SNEGSKA (reference sequence). The CDR3 contains 15 residues. Written as DNA, the CDR3 is TGCAGTGCTAGAGATCTTGCGTTGTCTGTCAATGAGCAGTTCTTC. Translated: CSARDLALSVNEQFF.

This clonotype was picked up one time. The chain employs TRBV9 and TRBJ2-1; D is possibly TRBD2 (6 bases). Trimming took off 0 bases at V and 0 bases at J, with 16 bases between the two ends. CDR1 is SGDLS, CDR2 YYNGEE, per germline. CDR3 length: 18 residues. The CDR3 reads CASSVGGLLSSSYNEQFF. CDR3 DNA: TGTGCCAGCAGCGTAGGTGGACTACTATCGAGCTCCTACAATGAGCAGTTCTTC.

V and J are TRBV5-1 and TRBJ2-1; the match to TRBD1 covers 8 bases. The trim removed 1 base at V and 8 bases at J, leaving 8 bases unmatched. There are 15 residues in the CDR3. Per the germline V gene, CDR1 is SGHRS and CDR2 is YFSETQ. Here the CDR3 DNA reads TGCGCCAGCAGCTTGTCAGGGGGCCGATTTGATGAGCAGTTCTTC. Protein product: CASSLSGGRFDEQFF.

CDR3 nucleotides: TGTGCCAGCAGCTCCGACGGCACCTACAATGAGCAGTTCTTC. The encoded protein is CASSSDGTYNEQFF. The chain carries TRBV7-6 and TRBJ2-1; D is ambiguous. Germline CDR1 SGHVS, CDR2 FNYEAQ. This CDR3 is built from 14 residues. V shed 4 bases and J shed 2 bases, with 9 bases lying between them.

CDR3 sequence: CASSELAGASQETQYF. CDR3 nucleotides: TGTGCCAGCAGTGAACTGGCGGGGGCCTCCCAAGAGACCCAGTACTTC. The chain carries TRBV2 and TRBJ2-5; D may be TRBD2 (7 bases). The CDR3 has 16 amino acids. Germline CDR1 is SNHLY and CDR2 is FYNNEI. Trimming stripped 2 bases from V and 1 base from J, with 14 bases between.